Reported below is one TCR beta chain. The record originates from a study of blood T cell repertoires in COVID-19. Study-wide background: The origin of the acute and convalescent COVID-19 samples was the United States, Italy and Spain. Sources were T cells, B-cell-depleted T cells, or PBMCs; the material itself was cDNA or gDNA.

Original processing notes: Nucleated cell counts were estimated from reference gene primer amplification. Data came from immunoSEQ multiplex PCR; TCRdb stores just in-frame clones and leaves some out. V, J and clone size were drawn from that table, and D and trimming were deduced from the DNA. Among around 180,000 clones, roughly 88% were seen once, and the ten largest hold roughly 9.8%. The sequence came from a woman of 80 years or more with acute or convalescent COVID-19. Sequences were obtained from peripheral blood.

As DNA, the CDR3 is TGTGCCAGCAGCTTGGACGGACTCCTCGCTTTCTTT. This gives the protein CASSLDGLLAFF. The J gene is TRBJ1-1, the V gene TRBV5-4; D is unresolved. With 0 bases removed from V and 11 bases from J, the gap between germline ends came to 11 bases. Germline V gives CDR1 SGHNT, CDR2 YYREEE (reference sequence). The CDR3 spans 12 residues.